Below are 28 T cell receptor beta chains sequenced from a single sample in a study of shared T cell receptors in the human thymus. TCRdb's table, derived via immunoSEQ multiplex PCR, lists solely in-frame clones and lacks some. The sample holds some 640,000 clones, more than 70% seen once. This same sample was also taken into another study, of human thymus T cells.

The specimen was thymocytes. These receptors all come from a boy under two years old with a congenital heart defect.

There are a few counts of this clone. V gene TRBV7-9 combines with J gene TRBJ1-2, with a possible D match to TRBD1 (6 bases). The germline V and J ends were trimmed by 7 bases and 8 bases, with 29 bases remaining between them. The CDR3 has 17 residues. CDR1 and CDR2 from the germline V gene are SEHNR and FQNEAQ (reference sequence). The CDR3 loop is CASTLNPRGDQGFGYTF. As DNA, the CDR3 is TGTGCCAGCACCCTTAACCCTCGAGGGGACCAGGGGTTCGGCTACACCTTC.

This clone has a handful of counts. The gene calls are TRBV19 and TRBJ1-5; D is undetermined. The V end lost 0 bases, the J end lost 2 bases, and 8 bases lay between the germline ends. There are 15 residues in the CDR3. CDR1 is LNHDA, CDR2 SQIVND, per germline (reference sequence). The CDR3 loop is CASSIDFRGNQPQHF. The CDR3 coding sequence is TGTGCCAGTAGTATAGATTTTCGGGGCAATCAGCCCCAGCATTTT.

In this sample, this clone turned up once. The genes are TRBV9 and TRBJ2-3; TRBD2 matches at 9 bases. From germline, CDR1 is SGDLS and CDR2 YYNGEE. The trim removed 1 base at V and 1 base at J, leaving 7 bases unmatched. The CDR3 loop spans 17 amino acids. Here the CDR3 DNA reads TGTGCCAGCAGCGTAAGGGCGGGAGGGCCGGGCACAGATACGCAGTATTTT. It is translated as CASSVRAGGPGTDTQYF.

The chain joins TRBV7-9 to TRBJ1-1, with D unresolved. V gave up 5 bases and J gave up 0 bases, with 4 bases separating them. The CDR3 is made up of 12 amino acids. Germline CDR1 is SEHNR and CDR2 is FQNEAQ (reference sequence). Written as DNA, the CDR3 is TGTGCCAGCAGCCCAGTGAACACTGAAGCTTTCTTT. This codes for CASSPVNTEAFF.

The chain carries TRBV15 and TRBJ1-5; no reliable D call. V lost 1 base to trimming and J lost 4 bases, with 5 bases between them. This CDR3 region has 13 residues. Per the germline V gene, CDR1 is LNHNV and CDR2 is YYDKDF (reference sequence). The CDR3 bases are TGTGCCACCAGCAGAGGTAGTAATCAGCCCCAGCATTTT. This codes for CATSRGSNQPQHF.

The CDR3 sequence: CAQRASAYNEQFF. In DNA form, the CDR3 reads TGTGCCCAAAGGGCTAGCGCTTACAATGAGCAGTTCTTC. The V gene is TRBV30, the J gene TRBJ2-1, with D perhaps TRBD2 (6 bases). This CDR3 spans 13 amino acids. Germline values: CDR1 GTSNPN, CDR2 SVGIG (reference sequence). Trimming stripped 8 bases from V and 4 bases from J, with 15 bases between.

The chain couples TRBV11-2 to TRBJ1-1; D gene ambiguous. Trimming pared 7 bases from V and 1 base from J, leaving 10 bases between. Germline lookup yields CDR1 SGHAT and CDR2 FQNNGV. There are 13 residues in the CDR3. The CDR3 loop reads CASTVRRNTEAFF. CDR3 bases: TGTGCCAGCACCGTGCGGAGGAACACTGAAGCTTTCTTT.

The chain carries TRBV19 and TRBJ1-5; perhaps TRBD1 as D (6 bases). The CDR3 has 13 amino acids. V dropped 4 bases and J dropped 2 bases, with 6 bases sitting between them. Germline values: CDR1 LNHDA, CDR2 SQIVND (reference sequence). CDR3 nucleotide sequence: TGTGCCAGTAGTAAGGGGGGCAATCAGCCCCAGCATTTT. Protein: CASSKGGNQPQHF.

This clone was seen a single time. The chain combines TRBV5-5 with TRBJ2-5; no reliable D call. CDR3 length: 15 amino acids. Deletions cut 3 bases from V and 7 bases from J, with 19 bases between. Germline lookup yields CDR1 SGHKS and CDR2 YYEKEE (reference sequence). The CDR3 loop is CASSYDGLAVGTQYF. For the CDR3, the DNA is TGTGCCAGCAGCTACGACGGGTTGGCGGTGGGGACCCAGTACTTC.

The chain is built from TRBV15 and TRBJ1-5; D ambiguous. The CDR3 loop spans 14 amino acids. Trimming left V 2 bases short and J 5 bases short, with 10 bases between. Germline V gene lookup returns CDR1 LNHNV and CDR2 YYDKDF (reference sequence). The CDR3 DNA is TGTGCCACCAGCAGAAGTACTTCGTATCAGCCCCAGCATTTT. Its protein is CATSRSTSYQPQHF.

The CDR3 region is CASSLRGLPQYF. The CDR3 nucleotides are TGTGCCAGCAGCTTAAGGGGACTACCGCAGTATTTT. The rearrangement uses TRBV11-2 and TRBJ2-3; 7 bases are shared with TRBD2. J gave up 10 bases and V 2 bases, and 3 bases lay outside the gene matches. The V gene's germline CDR1 is SGHAT and CDR2 FQNNGV. This CDR3 contains 12 residues.

The chain is built from TRBV9 and TRBJ2-1, with 7 bases aligning to TRBD2. CDR1 and CDR2 (germline): SGDLS, YYNGEE. With 1 base clipped from V and 10 bases from J, the junction kept 11 bases outside the gene matches. The length of the CDR3 is 15 residues. The CDR3 region is CASSVIPEAGREQFF. CDR3 DNA: TGTGCCAGCAGCGTAATTCCGGAAGCGGGGAGGGAGCAGTTCTTC.

This sequence joins TRBV6-1 and TRBJ1-2; maybe TRBD1 (6 bases). Germline V gives CDR1 MNHNS, CDR2 SASEGT. CDR3 length equals 18 residues. V was trimmed by 2 bases and J by 5 bases, leaving 24 bases between them. CDR3 protein: CASSECVSDSGKSYGYTF. The CDR3 DNA follows: TGTGCCAGCAGTGAATGCGTGTCGGACAGCGGAAAATCGTATGGCTACACCTTC.

This chain links TRBV5-5 with TRBJ1-6, with 8 bases aligning to TRBD1. The V and J ends lost 4 bases and 7 bases, in that order; junction bases with no gene match: 7. CDR1 and CDR2 from the germline V gene are SGHKS and YYEKEE (reference sequence). The CDR3 is 15 amino acids. CDR3 protein: CASSPRTGNNSPLHF. The CDR3 region has the DNA TGTGCCAGCAGCCCAAGGACAGGGAACAATTCACCCCTCCACTTT. The full variable domain, rest sourced from reference TRBV5-5 and TRBJ1-6, is DAGVTQSPTHLIKTRGQQVTLRCSPISGHKSVSWYQQVLGQGPQFIFQYYEKEERGRGNFPDRFSARQFPNYSSELNVNALLLGDSALYLCASSPRTGNNSPLHFGNGTRLTVT.

The chain recombines TRBV12-5 with TRBJ2-7, with D possibly matching TRBD1 (5 bases). The CDR3 is made up of 11 amino acids. Trimming cost V 6 bases and J 6 bases, with 9 bases left between them. Germline V lookup: CDR1 LGHNT, CDR2 FRNRAP. The CDR3 nucleotides are TGTGCTAGTGGGGCAGGGCTCGAGCAGTACTTC. Protein sequence: CASGAGLEQYF.

Notes on this clone: Within the sample, other DNA sequences also encode this same CDR3. The chain joins TRBV7-2 to TRBJ1-2, with 7 bases aligning to TRBD1. Germline-derived CDR1 and CDR2 are SGHTA and FQGNSA. This CDR3 is built from 14 residues. Trimming at V came to 5 bases and at J to 0 bases, leaving 3 bases not matched to a gene. The CDR3 loop reads CASSQGGANYGYTF. The CDR3 region has the DNA TGTGCCAGCAGCCAAGGGGGCGCTAACTATGGCTACACCTTC.

The V gene is TRBV28, the J gene TRBJ1-5; D may be TRBD1 (5 bases). Deletions cut 4 bases from V and 6 bases from J, with 31 bases between. CDR3 length: 20 residues. The germline CDR1 and CDR2 sequences are MDHEN and SYDVKM. In DNA, the CDR3 is TGTGCCAGCAGTTATATTTCGGGGACTCCCTTGGATATATCTAGTCAGCCCCAGCATTTT. Its translation is CASSYISGTPLDISSQPQHF. Combining the CDR3 with reference TRBV28 and TRBJ1-5 gives the whole variable domain DVKVTQSSRYLVKRTGEKVFLECVQDMDHENMFWYRQDPGLGLRLIYFSYDVKMKEKGDIPEGYSVSREKKERFSLILESASTNQTSMYLCASSYISGTPLDISSQPQHFGDGTRLSIL.

The rearrangement uses TRBV5-1 and TRBJ2-7; 12 nucleotides align to TRBD2. V was pared by 1 base and J by 11 bases, with 16 bases of the junction left unmatched. In germline, CDR1 is SGHRS, CDR2 YFSETQ. The CDR3 loop spans 17 amino acids. CDR3 sequence reads: CASSLQQGRTSGKVEYF. Here the CDR3 DNA reads TGCGCCAGCAGCTTGCAACAAGGACGGACTAGCGGGAAGGTGGAGTACTTC.

This chain connects TRBV28 to TRBJ1-5, with TRBD1 matching 9 bases. The germline CDR1 and CDR2 sequences are MDHEN and SYDVKM. The CDR3 is made up of 15 amino acids. Unmatched junction bases numbered 2, after V lost 4 bases and J lost 1 base. CDR3 region: CASSYRGLSNQPQHF. In nucleotides, the CDR3 is TGTGCCAGCAGTTACAGGGGGCTAAGCAATCAGCCCCAGCATTTT.

This sequence joins TRBV7-3 and TRBJ1-2; 7 nucleotides line up with TRBD1. V dropped 4 bases and J dropped 4; count of bases not matched to a gene: 12. Germline-derived CDR1 and CDR2 are SGHTA and FQGTGA. There are 16 residues in the CDR3. CDR3: CASSSGGQQGPYGYTF. CDR3 coding DNA: TGTGCCAGCAGCTCCGGGGGACAGCAAGGCCCCTATGGCTACACCTTC.

This chain connects TRBV2 to TRBJ2-7, with 8 bases aligning to TRBD2. V dropped 8 bases and J dropped 4; count of bases not matched to a gene: 7. Germline values: CDR1 SNHLY, CDR2 FYNNEI. This CDR3 contains 13 residues. This CDR3 is CASRDSGTYEQYF. In DNA, the CDR3 is TGTGCCAGCCGAGATAGCGGGACGTACGAGCAGTACTTC.

The V and J genes are TRBV11-2 and TRBJ2-3; D remains ambiguous. V was cut by 0 bases and J by 4 bases, with 11 bases left in between. Germline CDR1 SGHAT, CDR2 FQNNGV. The CDR3 length is 15 residues. The DNA for the CDR3 is TGTGCCAGCAGCTTAGATCAACAGTTCCCAGATACGCAGTATTTT. Its protein is CASSLDQQFPDTQYF.

This clone was detected a few times. The chain joins TRBV28 to TRBJ2-7; TRBD2 matches at 12 bases. CDR3 length equals 17 residues. Germline V CDR1 and CDR2: MDHEN, SYDVKM. The trim removed 5 bases at V and 3 bases at J, leaving 11 bases unmatched. The CDR3 DNA follows: TGTGCCAGCAGTAGGGGACTAGCGGGTGAAACACACTACGAGCAGTACTTC. This sequence encodes CASSRGLAGETHYEQYF.

The V call is TRBV6-5, the J call TRBJ1-1, with 7 bases aligning to TRBD1. The germline CDR1 and CDR2 sequences are MNHEY and SVGAGI. V lost 7 bases, J lost 3 bases, and 8 bases stayed unmatched. CDR3 size: 14 residues. The CDR3 coding sequence is TGTGCCAGCACTCAGGGGGGCAGGGACACTGAAGCTTTCTTT. Amino acid sequence: CASTQGGRDTEAFF.

The chain joins TRBV7-9 to TRBJ2-5; D perhaps matches TRBD2 (6 bases). V was shortened by 8 bases and J by 3 bases, with 16 bases between the two germline ends. Germline V gene lookup returns CDR1 SEHNR and CDR2 FQNEAQ (reference sequence). The CDR3 loop spans 14 amino acids. The CDR3 DNA follows: TGTGCCAGCGAGGAGGGACTGCTCGAAGAGACCCAGTACTTC. Translating it yields CASEEGLLEETQYF.

Comment on this clone: A junction boundary mismatches the germline segment, possibly from a read error. Other DNA sequences in this sample translate to the same CDR3. The chain is built from TRBV27 and TRBJ1-6; a possible D gene is TRBD1 (5 bases). Germline V gene lookup returns CDR1 MNHEY and CDR2 SMNVEV (reference sequence). CDR3 size: 13 residues. CDR3 nucleotides: TGTGCCAGCAGATGGGCAGGGAATTCCCCCCTCCACTTT. It encodes CASRWAGNSPLHF.

This clone was detected only once. This chain joins TRBV5-5 and TRBJ2-7, with a possible D match to TRBD1 (6 bases). CDR3 length: 15 amino acids. CDR1 and CDR2 from the germline V gene are SGHKS and YYEKEE (reference sequence). V lost 0 bases and J lost 3, with 13 bases in between. CDR3 coding DNA: TGTGCCAGCAGCTTGGCGGGCCAGGGGAACTACGAGCAGTACTTC. It codes for CASSLAGQGNYEQYF.

For the CDR3, the DNA is TGTGCCACCAGAAAGTCGGTGTTACCGAACACCGGGGAGCTGTTTTTT. This encodes CATRKSVLPNTGELFF. The chain recombines TRBV15 with TRBJ2-2; D unclear. The V end lost 6 bases, the J end lost 0 bases, and 14 bases lay between the germline ends. This CDR3 is 16 amino acids long. Germline lookup yields CDR1 LNHNV and CDR2 YYDKDF (reference sequence). Using reference TRBV15 and TRBJ2-2 for the parts outside the CDR3, the full variable domain is DAMVIQNPRYQVTQFGKPVTLSCSQTLNHNVMYWYQQKSSQAPKLLFHYYDKDFNNEADTPDNFQSRRPNTSFCFLDIRSPGLGDTAMYLCATRKSVLPNTGELFFGEGSRLTVL.